The 8 T cell receptor beta chains below all came from one sample that was sequenced in a study of Graves' ophthalmopathy and Graves' hyperthyroidism. RNA transcripts provided the template for amplifying TCR beta CDR3 regions. The workflow started with a first-round RT-PCR run with HTBI primers and then moved on to a second-round multiplex PCR. TCRdb passed the multiplex PCR reads through MiXCR, listing each CDR3 protein once. This sample has about 400,000 distinct CDR3 sequences, with around 19% found just once. The sample taken for sequencing was peripheral blood. The receptor source for this set is a woman aged 18 to 35 with Graves' ophthalmopathy.

The chain carries TRBV19 and TRBJ1-1, with a tentative D call TRBD1 (5 bases). CDR3 size: 12 residues. Trimming shortened V by 6 bases and J by 7 bases, and 12 bases separated the two germline ends. The germline CDR1 and CDR2 sequences are LNHDA and SQIVND (reference sequence). The CDR3 here is CASSRGRNEAFF. DNA for the CDR3: TGTGCCAGTAGCCGGGGACGTAATGAAGCTTTCTTT.

This clonotype was counted many times. V is TRBV28 and J is TRBJ1-6; D might be TRBD1 (5 bases). Germline V gives CDR1 MDHEN, CDR2 SYDVKM. Trimming removed 2 bases from V and 8 bases from J, with 13 bases in between. This CDR3 is built from 15 residues. The CDR3 spells CASSLRSQGYSPLHF. CDR3 DNA sequence: TGTGCCAGCAGTTTAAGGTCCCAGGGTTATTCACCCCTCCACTTT.

In this sample, this clonotype turned up many times. For the CDR3, the DNA is TGTGCCAGCAGTCGGACTAGCGGGAGCAGTCAAGAGACCCAGTACTTC. Translation: CASSRTSGSSQETQYF. The chain has TRBV14 and TRBJ2-5, with 13 positions matching TRBD2. This CDR3 comprises 16 residues. V lost 6 bases to trimming and J lost 2 bases; unmatched junction nucleotides: 6. In germline, CDR1 is SGHDN, CDR2 FVKESK.

In this sample, this clonotype turned up many times. The J gene is TRBJ2-7, the V gene TRBV30; 7 bases agree with TRBD1. The CDR3 has 14 amino acids. The V segment lost 7 bases and the J segment 0 bases; nucleotides outside the gene matches: 9. Germline assignment: CDR1 GTSNPN and CDR2 SVGIG (reference sequence). CDR3 sequence reads: CALHRTGLSYEQYF. The CDR3 DNA follows: TGTGCCTTACACCGGACAGGCCTCTCCTACGAGCAGTACTTC.

This sequence joins TRBV7-8 and TRBJ2-5; 8 bases are a match to TRBD1. Germline V gene lookup returns CDR1 SGHVS and CDR2 FQNEAQ. The CDR3 runs to 17 residues. The J segment lost 5 bases and the V segment lost 1 base, leaving 12 bases of the junction unmatched. The CDR3 coding sequence is TGTGCCAGCAGCTTAGACTCGGGGGACAGGCGGTGGGAGACCCAGTACTTC. Translated, it gives CASSLDSGDRRWETQYF.

To note about this clonotype: A single base separates this from a much larger clone, so it may be a read error. The genes are TRBV7-9 and TRBJ1-6; the D gene is possibly TRBD1 (6 bases). The length of the CDR3 is 13 residues. Per germline, CDR1 SEHNR and CDR2 FQNEAQ (reference sequence). The CDR3, as DNA: TGTGCCAGCGGCGGGGGGGCTGGGTCACACCTCCACTTT. Encoded protein: CASGGGAGSHLHF.

This clonotype has at least ten counts. The chain joins TRBV28 to TRBJ2-7; the match to TRBD1 covers 8 bases. Germline V lookup: CDR1 MDHEN, CDR2 SYDVKM. CDR3 length: 14 amino acids. Losses at the gene ends were 1 base for V and 2 bases for J; bases not matched to a gene: 1. CDR3 sequence (DNA): TGTGCCAGCAGTTTATTACAGGGGGCCTACGAGCAGTACTTC. Translated, it gives CASSLLQGAYEQYF.

This clonotype was seen ten or more times. The chain joins TRBV12-3 or TRBV12-4 to TRBJ1-2; weak D call: TRBD1 (5 bases). The CDR3 totals 13 residues. V lost 5 bases and J lost 8, with 15 bases in between. CDR3 loop: CASSGAGRNGYTF. For the CDR3, the DNA is TGTGCCAGCAGTGGGGCCGGCAGGAACGGCTACACCTTC.